Below, 2 T cell receptor beta chains from the same sample are listed, as sequenced in a study of T cell responses to AZD1222 COVID-19 vaccine. Libraries were prepared by immunoSEQ multiplex PCR; TCRdb keeps only in-frame clonotypes and omits some of them. Here the sample spans approximately 99,000 clones, 86% being singletons. The material sequenced was peripheral blood, taken on day 0 of AZD1222 vaccination. These TCRs come from an adult in good health.

The chain is built from TRBV4-2 and TRBJ1-4; perhaps TRBD1 as D (6 bases). V lost 3 bases and J lost 3, with 11 bases in between. The CDR3 sequence is 15 residues long. CDR1 is LGHNA and CDR2 is YNFKEQ in the germline V gene. CDR3 region: CASSHSRTANEKLFF. In nucleotides, the CDR3 is TGTGCCAGCAGCCACTCGCGGACAGCTAATGAAAAACTGTTTTTT.

The rearrangement joins TRBV19 to TRBJ1-1; no clear D gene. The CDR3 runs to 13 residues. Germline V lookup: CDR1 LNHDA, CDR2 SQIVND (reference sequence). With 7 bases removed from V and 1 base from J, the gap between germline ends came to 10 bases. The CDR3, as DNA: TGTGCCAGTACGTCAGGCTCGAACACTGAAGCTTTCTTT. It codes for CASTSGSNTEAFF.